This is a list of T cell receptor beta chains from one sample in a study of T cell responses to AZD1222 COVID-19 vaccine. Produced via immunoSEQ multiplex PCR; TCRdb's table is partial and in-frame only. The sample yields some 200,000 clones, around 89% seen once. The specimen was peripheral blood, collected 28 days after the second AZD1222 dose. These receptors were taken from an adult who received the AZD1222 COVID-19 vaccine. Each CDR3 is given with its conserved first and last residue. D genes are given only for firm matches. Rows give clone size only sometimes, using once, few, many, or a class for an expanded clone.

d_call: NA
clone_size: NA
j_call: TRBJ2-3
v_call: TRBV7-2
cdr3_nt: TGTGCCAGCAGCTTATTCGGGTCCTCAGATACGCAGTATTTT
cdr3_aa: CASSLFGSSDTQYF

d_call: TRBD1
clone_size: NA
j_call: TRBJ2-2
v_call: TRBV24-1
cdr3_nt: TGTGCCACCAGAACAGGGGACCACACCGGGGAGCTGTTTTTT
cdr3_aa: CATRTGDHTGELFF

d_call: NA
clone_size: NA
j_call: TRBJ1-2
v_call: TRBV27
cdr3_nt: TGTGCCAGCAGTTCTCGGGGCGCCGGCTATGGCTACACCTTC
cdr3_aa: CASSSRGAGYGYTF

d_call: TRBD1
clone_size: NA
j_call: TRBJ2-3
v_call: TRBV27
cdr3_nt: TGTGCCAGCAGTTTATATAACAGGGGGCCAGGAGATACGCAGTATTTT
cdr3_aa: CASSLYNRGPGDTQYF

d_call: NA
clone_size: NA
j_call: TRBJ2-7
v_call: TRBV11-3
cdr3_nt: TGTGCCAGCAGCTCGGACAAGTCCTACGAGCAGTACTTC
cdr3_aa: CASSSDKSYEQYF

d_call: TRBD2
clone_size: NA
j_call: TRBJ2-3
v_call: TRBV6-2/TRBV6-3
cdr3_nt: TGTGCCAGCAGTTTTAGGCTAGCGGGAAACGTAGGCACAGATACGCAGTATTTT
cdr3_aa: CASSFRLAGNVGTDTQYF

d_call: TRBD1
clone_size: many
j_call: TRBJ1-6
v_call: TRBV19
cdr3_nt: TGTGCCAGTAGTTCGAGGACAGGGGAAACTTCACCCCTCCACTTT
cdr3_aa: CASSSRTGETSPLHF

d_call: TRBD2
clone_size: few
j_call: TRBJ2-5
v_call: TRBV7-2
cdr3_nt: TGTGCCAGCAGCTTCGGGACTAGCGGGATGAAGACCCAGTACTTC
cdr3_aa: CASSFGTSGMKTQYF

d_call: NA
clone_size: NA
j_call: TRBJ2-7
v_call: TRBV18
cdr3_nt: TGTGCCAGCTCAACCAGAGCGGGCAGGGACAACGAGCAGTACTTC
cdr3_aa: CASSTRAGRDNEQYF

d_call: NA
clone_size: NA
j_call: TRBJ2-2
v_call: TRBV7-2
cdr3_nt: TGTGCCAGCAGCTCGACCGCGAACACCGGGGAGCTGTTTTTT
cdr3_aa: CASSSTANTGELFF

d_call: NA
clone_size: once
j_call: TRBJ1-3
v_call: TRBV4-2
cdr3_nt: TGTGCCAGCAGCCAAGGAGACCCCCCGGCGGGGGGAAACACCATATATTTT
cdr3_aa: CASSQGDPPAGGNTIYF

d_call: NA
clone_size: few
j_call: TRBJ1-4
v_call: TRBV19
cdr3_nt: TGTGCCAGTAGTATATTAGGATCAACTAATGAAAAACTGTTTTTT
cdr3_aa: CASSILGSTNEKLFF

d_call: NA
clone_size: NA
j_call: TRBJ2-2
v_call: TRBV7-3
cdr3_nt: TGTGCCAGCAGCTTATTCCCACAGGGCGGGGAGCTGTTTTTT
cdr3_aa: CASSLFPQGGELFF

d_call: TRBD1
clone_size: few
j_call: TRBJ2-2
v_call: TRBV10-3
cdr3_nt: TGTGCCTCCACCGGGGGACAGGGGTACGGGGAGCTGTTTTTT
cdr3_aa: CASTGGQGYGELFF

d_call: NA
clone_size: NA
j_call: TRBJ1-5
v_call: TRBV6-7
cdr3_nt: TGTGCCAGCAGTTACACCCGCGAGGGGGGGACGTGCCCTTCCAATCAGCCCCAGCATTTT
cdr3_aa: CASSYTREGGTCPSNQPQHF

d_call: TRBD1
clone_size: NA
j_call: TRBJ1-5
v_call: TRBV27
cdr3_nt: TGTGCCAGCAGTGGGGGACAGTATAACAATCAGCCCCAGCATTTT
cdr3_aa: CASSGGQYNNQPQHF

d_call: TRBD1
clone_size: NA
j_call: TRBJ2-7
v_call: TRBV23-1
cdr3_nt: TGCGCCAGCAGTCAATCGGGGGACAGTCGCTCCTACGAGCAGTACTTC
cdr3_aa: CASSQSGDSRSYEQYF

d_call: NA
clone_size: NA
j_call: TRBJ2-1
v_call: TRBV7-9
cdr3_nt: TGTGCCAGCACACCTTCCTACAATGAGCAGTTCTTC
cdr3_aa: CASTPSYNEQFF

d_call: TRBD2
clone_size: NA
j_call: TRBJ2-1
v_call: TRBV5-1
cdr3_nt: TGCGCCAGCAGCTTGGCACTAGCGGGAGCTGAGCAGTTCTTC
cdr3_aa: CASSLALAGAEQFF

d_call: NA
clone_size: NA
j_call: TRBJ2-2
v_call: TRBV9
cdr3_nt: TGTGCCAGCAGCGTAAATCAGGCCGGGGAGCTGTTTTTT
cdr3_aa: CASSVNQAGELFF

d_call: TRBD1
clone_size: NA
j_call: TRBJ2-1
v_call: TRBV4-2
cdr3_nt: TGTGCCAGCAGCCAGGACGGGACAGGGGTTTACAATGAGCAGTTCTTC
cdr3_aa: CASSQDGTGVYNEQFF

d_call: TRBD1
clone_size: NA
j_call: TRBJ2-4
v_call: TRBV7-3
cdr3_nt: TGTGCCAGCAGCTTAACAGGGGGCTGGCAAAACATTCAGTACTTC
cdr3_aa: CASSLTGGWQNIQYF

d_call: TRBD1
clone_size: NA
j_call: TRBJ2-2
v_call: TRBV7-8
cdr3_nt: TGTGCCAGCAGCTCCTACAGGGGGCTCGGCGGGGAGCTGTTTTTT
cdr3_aa: CASSSYRGLGGELFF

d_call: NA
clone_size: NA
j_call: TRBJ2-1
v_call: TRBV10-3
cdr3_nt: TGTGCCATCAGTGAGGCCCAGGGGAATGAGCAGTTCTTC
cdr3_aa: CAISEAQGNEQFF

d_call: TRBD2
clone_size: NA
j_call: TRBJ2-3
v_call: TRBV9
cdr3_nt: TGTGCCAGCAGCGTTTCCCCCGGGACTAGCGGGACAGATACGCAGTATTTT
cdr3_aa: CASSVSPGTSGTDTQYF

d_call: NA
clone_size: few
j_call: TRBJ2-7
v_call: TRBV5-1
cdr3_nt: TGCGCCAGCAGCGAGGGGGGTGAGCAGTACTTC
cdr3_aa: CASSEGGEQYF

d_call: NA
clone_size: NA
j_call: TRBJ1-6
v_call: TRBV3-1/TRBV3-2
cdr3_nt: TGTGCCAGCAGCCAAGATCCGGGATGGAATAATTCACCCCTCCACTTT
cdr3_aa: CASSQDPGWNNSPLHF

d_call: TRBD2
clone_size: NA
j_call: TRBJ2-5
v_call: TRBV10-3
cdr3_nt: TGTGCCATCAGTAAGAGGGCTAGCGGGGAGAGTCTCCAAGAGACCCAGTACTTC
cdr3_aa: CAISKRASGESLQETQYF

d_call: NA
clone_size: NA
j_call: TRBJ1-5
v_call: TRBV19
cdr3_nt: TGTGCCAGTACCACATCCCGGACTTCTTTCCTGGCCCAGCATTTT
cdr3_aa: CASTTSRTSFLAQHF

d_call: NA
clone_size: NA
j_call: TRBJ1-3
v_call: TRBV28
cdr3_nt: TGTGCCAGCAAGTCACCTGGGGAGGGGAACACCATATATTTT
cdr3_aa: CASKSPGEGNTIYF

d_call: TRBD2
clone_size: NA
j_call: TRBJ2-7
v_call: TRBV4-3
cdr3_nt: TGCGCCAGCAGCCGCTTAGTCACGGGACTAGCGGGGATATACGAGCAGTACTTC
cdr3_aa: CASSRLVTGLAGIYEQYF

d_call: NA
clone_size: few
j_call: TRBJ2-1
v_call: TRBV10-3
cdr3_nt: TGTGCCATCATGGTAGCGTACAATGAGCAGTTCTTC
cdr3_aa: CAIMVAYNEQFF

d_call: NA
clone_size: NA
j_call: TRBJ2-7
v_call: TRBV28
cdr3_nt: TGTGCCAGCAGCCCCGAAGGGGTAAGGACCTACGAGCAGTACTTC
cdr3_aa: CASSPEGVRTYEQYF

d_call: TRBD2
clone_size: NA
j_call: TRBJ2-7
v_call: TRBV6-5
cdr3_nt: TGTGCCAGCAGCCTATACCTAGCGGGGGCCTACGAGCAGTACTTC
cdr3_aa: CASSLYLAGAYEQYF

d_call: TRBD2
clone_size: NA
j_call: TRBJ2-1
v_call: TRBV7-9
cdr3_nt: TGTGCCAGCAGCTCCGGGACTAGCGGGGAGGATGAGCAGTTCTTC
cdr3_aa: CASSSGTSGEDEQFF

d_call: NA
clone_size: NA
j_call: TRBJ2-7
v_call: TRBV6-5
cdr3_nt: TGTGCCAGCAGACAGGGCAGCAGTCAGCAGTACTTC
cdr3_aa: CASRQGSSQQYF

d_call: NA
clone_size: NA
j_call: TRBJ2-7
v_call: TRBV19
cdr3_nt: TGTGCCAGTAGTGCGGTGGGCGGGACTTCCTACGAGCAGTACTTC
cdr3_aa: CASSAVGGTSYEQYF

d_call: TRBD2
clone_size: NA
j_call: TRBJ2-7
v_call: TRBV27
cdr3_nt: TGTGCCAGCAGTCCCCGGGGAGGGCCCTACGAGCAGTACTTC
cdr3_aa: CASSPRGGPYEQYF

d_call: NA
clone_size: NA
j_call: TRBJ2-1
v_call: TRBV5-1
cdr3_nt: TGCGCCAGCAGCTCGACATTAACCTACAATGAGCAGTTCTTC
cdr3_aa: CASSSTLTYNEQFF

d_call: TRBD1
clone_size: NA
j_call: TRBJ1-5
v_call: TRBV7-2
cdr3_nt: TGTGCCAGCAGCTCCAACAGGGGACAGCCCCAGCATTTT
cdr3_aa: CASSSNRGQPQHF

d_call: NA
clone_size: NA
j_call: TRBJ1-3
v_call: TRBV6-5
cdr3_nt: TGTGCCAGCACCCGGAGGACAGACTCTGGAAACACCATATATTTT
cdr3_aa: CASTRRTDSGNTIYF

d_call: TRBD1
clone_size: NA
j_call: TRBJ2-1
v_call: TRBV19
cdr3_nt: TGTGCCAGTAGAACAGGGGGCTGGTACAATGAGCAGTTCTTC
cdr3_aa: CASRTGGWYNEQFF

d_call: NA
clone_size: few
j_call: TRBJ1-2
v_call: TRBV12-3/TRBV12-4
cdr3_nt: TGTGCCAGCAGTACCTGGGTTGGCTATGGCTACACCTTC
cdr3_aa: CASSTWVGYGYTF

d_call: TRBD2
clone_size: NA
j_call: TRBJ2-5
v_call: TRBV7-8
cdr3_nt: TGTGCCAGCAGCTTCGGGAGCGGGAGGGGAGGGGAGACCCAGTACTTC
cdr3_aa: CASSFGSGRGGETQYF

d_call: TRBD2
clone_size: NA
j_call: TRBJ2-3
v_call: TRBV24-1
cdr3_nt: TGTGCCACCGGGGGGGGAGCAGATACGCAGTATTTT
cdr3_aa: CATGGGADTQYF

d_call: TRBD2
clone_size: NA
j_call: TRBJ2-3
v_call: TRBV10-2
cdr3_nt: TGCGCCAGCAGACGGGCGACTAGCGGGAGTTACTATACGCAGTATTTT
cdr3_aa: CASRRATSGSYYTQYF

d_call: NA
clone_size: NA
j_call: TRBJ1-1
v_call: TRBV7-2
cdr3_nt: TGTGCCAGCAGAACACCGGGGGGGGCTGAAGCTTTCTTT
cdr3_aa: CASRTPGGAEAFF

d_call: NA
clone_size: once
j_call: TRBJ2-2
v_call: TRBV5-4
cdr3_nt: TGTGCCAGCAGCTTGGATCAGAACACCGGGGAGCTGTTTTTT
cdr3_aa: CASSLDQNTGELFF

d_call: TRBD1
clone_size: NA
j_call: TRBJ2-3
v_call: TRBV24-1
cdr3_nt: TGTGCCACCAGTGACCCCGGACAGGGGAATCGGGATACGCAGTATTTT
cdr3_aa: CATSDPGQGNRDTQYF

d_call: TRBD2
clone_size: NA
j_call: TRBJ2-7
v_call: TRBV3-1/TRBV3-2
cdr3_nt: TGTGCCAGCAGCTGCGGCCCGGGACTAGCGGGCCCGAACCGAACCTACGAGCAGTACTTC
cdr3_aa: CASSCGPGLAGPNRTYEQYF

d_call: NA
clone_size: NA
j_call: TRBJ2-7
v_call: TRBV18
cdr3_nt: TGTGCCAGCTCACCGGGCCCGGGCTACGAGCAGTACTTC
cdr3_aa: CASSPGPGYEQYF